This TCR beta chain stems from a study of blood T cell repertoires in COVID-19. Study at large: Sites in the United States, Italy and Spain provided acute and convalescent COVID-19 samples. T cells, B-cell-depleted T cells, or PBMCs provided the cDNA or gDNA that served as material.

V shed 8 bases, J shed 2 bases, and the junction held 14 bases outside the gene matches. The CDR3 extends over 16 amino acids. Germline V gene lookup returns CDR1 SEHNR and CDR2 FQNEAQ (reference sequence). In the authors' methods: Estimated nucleated cell counts came from reference gene primer amplification. Libraries were prepared by immunoSEQ multiplex PCR; TCRdb keeps only in-frame clonotypes and omits some of them. That table is the source of V, J and clone size, and D and trimming were worked out from the DNA. This sample has around 200,000 clones, with 90% found just once. Sequencing was carried out using peripheral blood. The receptor was isolated from a middle-aged man with acute or convalescent COVID-19. V is TRBV7-9 and J is TRBJ2-5; 7 bases agree with TRBD1. In DNA form, the CDR3 reads TGTGCCAGCGATACATTGGAAAGGGGGCAACAAGAGACCCAGTACTTC. Translation: CASDTLERGQQETQYF.